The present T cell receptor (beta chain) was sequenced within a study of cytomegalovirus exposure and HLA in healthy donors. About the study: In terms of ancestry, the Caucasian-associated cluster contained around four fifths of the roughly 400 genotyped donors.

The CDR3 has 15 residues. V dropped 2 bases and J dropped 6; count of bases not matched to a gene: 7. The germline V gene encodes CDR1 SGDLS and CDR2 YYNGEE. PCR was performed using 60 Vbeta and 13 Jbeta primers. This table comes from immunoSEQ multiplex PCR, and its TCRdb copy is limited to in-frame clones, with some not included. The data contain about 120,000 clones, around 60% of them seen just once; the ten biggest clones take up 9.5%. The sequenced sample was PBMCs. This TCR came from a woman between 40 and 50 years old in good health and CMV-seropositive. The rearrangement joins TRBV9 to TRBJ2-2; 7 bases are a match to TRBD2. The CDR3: CASSVARERAGELFF. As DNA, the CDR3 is TGTGCCAGCAGCGTCGCGCGGGAGAGGGCCGGGGAGCTGTTTTTT.